The rows below give T cell receptor beta chains drawn from one sample of a study of blood T cells in healthy people across ages. TCRdb called the 5' RACE reads again in MiXCR, with one record for every CDR3 protein. Here the sample spans about 900,000 distinct CDR3 sequences, around 49% being singletons. The sample consisted of blood. Every receptor here comes from a man aged 25 to 40 in good health. Both conserved end residues are part of each CDR3. The D gene is left open where the match is weak. Expanded clones get a size class; other rows say once, few or many, or leave the size out.

few,TRBV7-2,-,TRBJ2-3,TGTGCCAGCAGCCCTGGCGGGATCGCGCAGTATTTT,CASSPGGIAQYF
-,TRBV6-5,-,TRBJ1-6,TGTGCCAGCAGTTTGACACCCGAATCACCCCTCCACTTT,CASSLTPESPLHF
few,TRBV12-3/TRBV12-4,TRBD2,TRBJ2-7,TGTGCCAGCGGGGGACTAGCGAACTACGAGCAGTACTTC,CASGGLANYEQYF
-,TRBV5-1,-,TRBJ1-1,TGCGCCAGCAGCTACGGCCGGGACATGGGAGAGGCTTTCTTT,CASSYGRDMGEAFF
-,TRBV2,-,TRBJ2-3,TGTGCCAGCACCAGCCGGGGGCTCACAGATACGCGGTATTTT,CASTSRGLTDTRYF
-,TRBV6-5,-,TRBJ2-6,TGTGCCAGCAGTTACTCGTGGGAAACTGGGGCCAACGTCCTGACTTTC,CASSYSWETGANVLTF
-,TRBV12-3/TRBV12-4,-,TRBJ2-3,TGTGCCAGCATCCGGGGAGATACGCAGTATTTT,CASIRGDTQYF
once,TRBV2,-,TRBJ1-5,TGTGCCAGCAGTGAAGAAAGGGGTCGGGTTCCCAATCAGCCCCAGCATTTT,CASSEERGRVPNQPQHF
-,TRBV12-3/TRBV12-4,-,TRBJ2-1,TGTGCCAGCACTCCCGAGTGGGGCTCCTACGAGCAGTTCTTC,CASTPEWGSYEQFF
-,TRBV7-8,TRBD1,TRBJ2-3,TGTGCCAGCAGCCCGACAGGGGGAAACACAGATACGCAGTATTTT,CASSPTGGNTDTQYF
once,TRBV4-2,TRBD2,TRBJ2-1,TGTGCCAGCAGCCAGGGGACTACCTACGGCAATGAGCAGTTCTTC,CASSQGTTYGNEQFF
-,TRBV30,-,TRBJ1-2,TGTGCCGGCCTACTGGGCTATGGCTACACCTTC,CAGLLGYGYTF
few,TRBV15,TRBD2,TRBJ2-1,TGTGCCACCAGCGGGACTATTGTTCGCAATGAGCAGTTCTTC,CATSGTIVRNEQFF
once,TRBV7-2,TRBD1,TRBJ2-1,TGTGCCAGCAGCTTGCAGCCGGGACAGGGGTACAATGAGCAGTTCTTC,CASSLQPGQGYNEQFF
-,TRBV9,TRBD2,TRBJ2-1,TGTGCCAGCAGCTTTACCCTAGCGGCACCGGACAATGAGCAGTTCTTC,CASSFTLAAPDNEQFF
many,TRBV3-1,-,TRBJ1-2,TGTGCCAGCAGCCCTCTCGACCGCGCCTATGGCTACACCTTC,CASSPLDRAYGYTF
few,TRBV4-3,TRBD2,TRBJ2-1,TGCGCCAGCAGCAAAATAGGAAGCGGGGGCCGTGAGCAGTTCTTC,CASSKIGSGGREQFF